This T cell receptor (beta chain) appears in the sequencing data of a study of OX40 agonist ivuxolimab in advanced cancers. Study-wide context: Under the entry rules, prior anti-PD-1, anti-PD-L1 or anti-CTLA-4 therapy was allowed, and 35% to 40% had some.

Profiling relied on immunoSEQ multiplex PCR, and the TCRdb table lists in-frame clones only, not all of them. Counted here are more than 70,000 clones, 80% to 90% occurring once; the ten biggest clones make up roughly 1.9%. Findings of the study overall: Expanded peripheral T cell antigen specificity was not determined.

There are 15 residues in the CDR3. V lost 3 bases and J 6 bases, leaving 18 bases between the germline ends. Germline values: CDR1 SGHRS, CDR2 YFSETQ. A word on this clone: The target antigen is unknown.

V is TRBV5-1 and J is TRBJ1-1; D is possibly TRBD1 (6 bases). Source: CD4+ or CD8+ T cells sorted from blood, taken in a trial of the OX40 agonist ivuxolimab. The source is an adult with an advanced solid tumor such as melanoma, head and neck, liver or kidney cancer. The CDR3 DNA follows: TGCGCCAGCAGCTCAGCCAGCGGGACAAAGTCTGAAGCTTTCTTT. This translates into CASSSASGTKSEAFF.